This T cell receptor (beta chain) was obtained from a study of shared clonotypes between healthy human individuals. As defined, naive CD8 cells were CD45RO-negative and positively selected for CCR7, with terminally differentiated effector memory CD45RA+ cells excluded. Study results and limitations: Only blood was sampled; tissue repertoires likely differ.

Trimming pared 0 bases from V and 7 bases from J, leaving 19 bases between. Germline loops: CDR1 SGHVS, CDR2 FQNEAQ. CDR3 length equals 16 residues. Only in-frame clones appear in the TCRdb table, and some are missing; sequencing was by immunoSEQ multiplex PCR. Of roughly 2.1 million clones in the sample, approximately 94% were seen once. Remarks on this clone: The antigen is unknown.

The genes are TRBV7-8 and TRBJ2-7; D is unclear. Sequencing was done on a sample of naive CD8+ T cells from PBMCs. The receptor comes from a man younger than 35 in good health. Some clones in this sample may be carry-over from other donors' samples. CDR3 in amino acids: CASSLAGSPLIDEQYF. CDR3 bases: TGTGCCAGCAGCTTAGCGGGGTCCCCCTTGATAGATGAGCAGTACTTC.